The source of this T cell receptor (beta chain) is a study of cytomegalovirus exposure and HLA in healthy donors. Germline V CDR1 and CDR2: LGHNA, YNFKEQ. This CDR3 is 17 amino acids long. J gave up 5 bases and V 0 bases, and 8 bases lay outside the gene matches. Here immunoSEQ multiplex PCR was the method, and the copy in TCRdb shows in-frame clones only, minus some. The table has more than 300,000 clones, 70% to 90% seen once. Sequencing used PBMCs. This receptor was identified in a woman in her late teens or twenties in good health and CMV-seronegative. The V call is TRBV4-2, the J call TRBJ2-1, with 9 bases lining up with TRBD2. The CDR3 loop is CASSQDPTSGSNNEQFF. The CDR3 coding sequence is TGTGCCAGCAGCCAAGACCCGACTAGCGGAAGCAACAATGAGCAGTTCTTC.